This T cell receptor beta chain was captured in a study of T cell responses to AZD1222 COVID-19 vaccine. In the study overall: Second doses that came at about 4 or about 12 weeks were put together.

Repertoires were generated with immunoSEQ multiplex PCR, while TCRdb's copy carries only in-frame clones and drops some. The sample records about 130,000 clones, roughly 90% being singletons. A word on this clone: Its antigen remains unidentified.

This CDR3 comprises 12 residues. Trimming pared 5 bases from V and 0 bases from J, leaving 3 bases between. Germline V CDR1 and CDR2: SGDLS, YYNGEE. Study observations and caveats: Reportedly, nearly half the spike-specific TCRs target unmutated variant regions. Clonal diversity may have been underestimated, and the donors were mostly white British, with more females than males. At baseline, just a handful of AZD1222 recipients tested seropositive.

Sequencing used peripheral blood, obtained on day 0 of AZD1222 vaccination. This receptor was taken from an adult in good health. The rearrangement links TRBV9 to TRBJ1-3, with D unclear. The CDR3 DNA is TGTGCCAGCAGGAACTCTGGAAACACCATATATTTT. Protein sequence: CASRNSGNTIYF. The variable domain in full, completed from reference TRBV9 and TRBJ1-3, reads DSGVTQTPKHLITATGQRVTLRCSPRSGDLSVYWYQQSLDQGLQFLIQYYNGEERAKGNILERFSAQQFPDLHSELNLSSLELGDSALYFCASRNSGNTIYFGEGSWLTVV.